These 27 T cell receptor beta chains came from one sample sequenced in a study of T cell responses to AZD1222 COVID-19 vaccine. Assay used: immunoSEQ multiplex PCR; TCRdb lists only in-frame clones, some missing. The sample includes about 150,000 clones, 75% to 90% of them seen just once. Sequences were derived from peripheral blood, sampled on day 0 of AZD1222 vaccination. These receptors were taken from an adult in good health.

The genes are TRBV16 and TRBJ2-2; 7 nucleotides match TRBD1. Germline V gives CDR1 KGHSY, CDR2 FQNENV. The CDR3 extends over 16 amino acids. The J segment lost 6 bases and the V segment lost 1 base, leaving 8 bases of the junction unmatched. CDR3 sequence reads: CASSQYNRGKSGELFF. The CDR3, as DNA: TGTGCCAGCAGCCAATATAACAGGGGCAAGTCCGGGGAGCTGTTTTTT.

CDR3 bases: TGTGCCAGCAGCCCTCAACCGGGACAGCCAAATCAGCCCCAGCATTTT. Its protein product is CASSPQPGQPNQPQHF. The rearrangement uses TRBV28 and TRBJ1-5, with 7 bases fitting TRBD1. Trimming at V came to 6 bases and at J to 4 bases, leaving 12 bases not matched to a gene. CDR1 MDHEN and CDR2 SYDVKM come from the germline V gene. This CDR3 region has 16 residues.

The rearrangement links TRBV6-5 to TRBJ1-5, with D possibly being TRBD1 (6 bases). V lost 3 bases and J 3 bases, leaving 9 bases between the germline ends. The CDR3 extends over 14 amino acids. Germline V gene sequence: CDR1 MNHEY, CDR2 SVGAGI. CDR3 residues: CASSYNRVNQPQHF. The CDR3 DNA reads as TGTGCCAGCAGTTATAACAGGGTCAATCAGCCCCAGCATTTT.

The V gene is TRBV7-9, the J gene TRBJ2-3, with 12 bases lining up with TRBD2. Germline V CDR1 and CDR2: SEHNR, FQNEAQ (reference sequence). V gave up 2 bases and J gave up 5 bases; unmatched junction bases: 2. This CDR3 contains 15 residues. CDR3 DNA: TGTGCCAGCAGCTTAATGACTAGCGGGAGAGATACGCAGTATTTT. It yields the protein CASSLMTSGRDTQYF. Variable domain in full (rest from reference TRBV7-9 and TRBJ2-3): DTGVSQNPRHKITKRGQNVTFRCDPISEHNRLYWYRQTLGQGPEFLTYFQNEAQLEKSRLLSDRFSAERPKGSFSTLEIQRTEQGDSAMYLCASSLMTSGRDTQYFGPGTRLTVL.

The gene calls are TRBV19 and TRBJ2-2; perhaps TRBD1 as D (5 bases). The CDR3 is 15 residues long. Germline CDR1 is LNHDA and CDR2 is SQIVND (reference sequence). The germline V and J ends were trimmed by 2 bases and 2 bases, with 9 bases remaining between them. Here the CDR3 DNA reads TGTGCCAGTAGTATACCCAGGGTAAACACCGGGGAGCTGTTTTTT. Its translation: CASSIPRVNTGELFF.

The CDR3 DNA is TGTGCCAGCAGTGTAGGGCAGGGGTACACCGGGGAGCTGTTTTTT. Amino acids: CASSVGQGYTGELFF. The chain joins TRBV2 to TRBJ2-2, with a weak D call TRBD1 (6 bases). Trimming removed 4 bases from V and 3 bases from J, with 12 bases in between. Germline V lookup: CDR1 SNHLY, CDR2 FYNNEI. The CDR3 contains 15 residues.

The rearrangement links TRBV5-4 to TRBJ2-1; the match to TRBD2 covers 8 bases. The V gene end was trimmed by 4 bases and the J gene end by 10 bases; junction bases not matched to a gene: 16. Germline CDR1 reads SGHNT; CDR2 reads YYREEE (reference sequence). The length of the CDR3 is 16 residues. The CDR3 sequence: CASSIDSGLAGKEQFF. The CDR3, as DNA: TGTGCCAGCAGCATTGACAGTGGACTAGCAGGCAAGGAGCAGTTCTTC.

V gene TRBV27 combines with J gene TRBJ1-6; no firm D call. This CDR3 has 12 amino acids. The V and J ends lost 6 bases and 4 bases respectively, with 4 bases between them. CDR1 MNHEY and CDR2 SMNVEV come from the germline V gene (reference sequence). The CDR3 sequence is CASRPYNSPLHF. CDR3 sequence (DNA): TGTGCCAGCAGGCCTTATAATTCACCCCTCCACTTT.

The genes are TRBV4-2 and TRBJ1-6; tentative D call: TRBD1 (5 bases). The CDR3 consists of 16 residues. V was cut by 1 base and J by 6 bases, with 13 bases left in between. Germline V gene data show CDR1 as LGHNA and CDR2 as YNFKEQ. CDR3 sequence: CASSQGPTASNSPLHF. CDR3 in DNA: TGTGCCAGCAGCCAAGGACCGACAGCAAGTAATTCACCCCTCCACTTT.

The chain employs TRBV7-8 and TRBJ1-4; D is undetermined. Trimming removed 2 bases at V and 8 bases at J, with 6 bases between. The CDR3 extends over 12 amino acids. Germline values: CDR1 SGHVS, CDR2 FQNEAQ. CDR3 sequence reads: CASSLWREKLFF. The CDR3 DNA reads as TGTGCCAGCAGCTTATGGCGGGAAAAACTGTTTTTT. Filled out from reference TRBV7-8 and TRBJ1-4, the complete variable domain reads GAGVSQSPRYKVAKRGQDVALRCDPISGHVSLFWYQQALGQGPEFLTYFQNEAQLDKSGLPSDRFFAERPEGSVSTLKIQRTQQEDSAVYLCASSLWREKLFFGSGTQLSVL.

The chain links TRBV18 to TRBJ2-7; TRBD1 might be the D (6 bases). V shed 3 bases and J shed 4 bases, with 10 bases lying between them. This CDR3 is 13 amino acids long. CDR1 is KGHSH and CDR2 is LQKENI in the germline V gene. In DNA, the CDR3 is TGTGCCAGCTCACCGGGAACAGGGTACGAGCAGTACTTC. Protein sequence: CASSPGTGYEQYF.

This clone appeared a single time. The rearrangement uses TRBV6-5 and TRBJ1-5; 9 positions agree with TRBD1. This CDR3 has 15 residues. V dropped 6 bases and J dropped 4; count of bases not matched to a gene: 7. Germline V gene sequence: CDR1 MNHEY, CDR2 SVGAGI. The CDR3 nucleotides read TGTGCCAGCAGCGAGGACAGGGGCAGTAATCAGCCCCAGCATTTT. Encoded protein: CASSEDRGSNQPQHF.

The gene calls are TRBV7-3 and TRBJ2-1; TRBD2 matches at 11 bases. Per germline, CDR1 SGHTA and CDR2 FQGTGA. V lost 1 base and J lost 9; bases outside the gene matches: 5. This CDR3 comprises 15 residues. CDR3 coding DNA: TGTGCCAGCAGCTTAAACCTAGCGGGAGGTAGTGAGCAGTTCTTC. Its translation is CASSLNLAGGSEQFF.

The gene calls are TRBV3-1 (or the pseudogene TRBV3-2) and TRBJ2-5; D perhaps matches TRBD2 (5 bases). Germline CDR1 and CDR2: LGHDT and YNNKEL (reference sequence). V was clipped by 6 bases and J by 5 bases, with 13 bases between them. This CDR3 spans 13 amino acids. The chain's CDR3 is CASSTIRRETQYF. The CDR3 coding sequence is TGTGCCAGCAGTACCATTCGGAGGGAGACCCAGTACTTC.

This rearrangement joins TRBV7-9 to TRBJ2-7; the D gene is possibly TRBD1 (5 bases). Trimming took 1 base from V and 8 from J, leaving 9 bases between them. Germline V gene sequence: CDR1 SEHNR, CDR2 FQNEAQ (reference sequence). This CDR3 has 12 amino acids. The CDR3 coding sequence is TGTGCCAGCAGCTTAGTGCAGGGAAAGCAGTACTTC. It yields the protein CASSLVQGKQYF.

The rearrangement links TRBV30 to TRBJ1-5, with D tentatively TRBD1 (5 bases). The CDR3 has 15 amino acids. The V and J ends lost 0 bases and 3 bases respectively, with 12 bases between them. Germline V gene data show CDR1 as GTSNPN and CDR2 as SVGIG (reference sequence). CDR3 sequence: CAWSVFGGTNQPQHF. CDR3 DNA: TGTGCCTGGAGTGTATTTGGGGGAACCAATCAGCCCCAGCATTTT.

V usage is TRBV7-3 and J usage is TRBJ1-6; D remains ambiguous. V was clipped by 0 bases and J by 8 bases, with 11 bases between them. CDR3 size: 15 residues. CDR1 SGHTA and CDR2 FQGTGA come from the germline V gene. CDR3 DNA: TGTGCCAGCAGCTTAACGGCGGATCCAGATTCACCCCTCCACTTT. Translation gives CASSLTADPDSPLHF.

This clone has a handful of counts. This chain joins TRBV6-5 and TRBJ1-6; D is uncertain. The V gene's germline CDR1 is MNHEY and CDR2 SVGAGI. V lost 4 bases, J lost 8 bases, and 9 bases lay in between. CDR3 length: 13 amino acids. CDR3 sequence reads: CASSSASYSPLHF. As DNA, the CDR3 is TGTGCCAGCAGTTCCGCGAGTTATTCACCCCTCCACTTT.

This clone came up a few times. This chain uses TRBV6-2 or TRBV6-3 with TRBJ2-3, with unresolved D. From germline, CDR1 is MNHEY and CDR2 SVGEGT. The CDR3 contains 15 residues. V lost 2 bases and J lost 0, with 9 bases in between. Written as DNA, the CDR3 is TGTGCCAGCAGTTACAGAGGATCTAGCACAGATACGCAGTATTTT. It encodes CASSYRGSSTDTQYF.

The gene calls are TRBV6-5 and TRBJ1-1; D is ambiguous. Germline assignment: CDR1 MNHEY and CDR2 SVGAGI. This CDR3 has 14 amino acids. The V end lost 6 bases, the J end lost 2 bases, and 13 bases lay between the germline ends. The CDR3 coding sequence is TGTGCCAGCAGGATCTCGGCAGTCAACACTGAAGCTTTCTTT. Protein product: CASRISAVNTEAFF.

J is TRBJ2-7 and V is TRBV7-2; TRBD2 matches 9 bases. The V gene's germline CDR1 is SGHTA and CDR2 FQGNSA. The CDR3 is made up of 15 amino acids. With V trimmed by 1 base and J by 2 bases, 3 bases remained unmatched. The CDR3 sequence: CASSLGGRDPYEQYF. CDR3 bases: TGTGCCAGCAGCTTAGGCGGGAGGGACCCCTACGAGCAGTACTTC.

The CDR3 nucleotides read TGCAGTGCTAGAAACGAGCAGTACTTC. Its protein product is CSARNEQYF. The chain couples TRBV20-1 to TRBJ2-7, with D uncertain. Germline-derived CDR1 and CDR2 are DFQATT and SNEGSKA (reference sequence). The CDR3 is made up of 9 amino acids. V dropped 2 bases and J dropped 5 bases, with 1 base sitting between them.

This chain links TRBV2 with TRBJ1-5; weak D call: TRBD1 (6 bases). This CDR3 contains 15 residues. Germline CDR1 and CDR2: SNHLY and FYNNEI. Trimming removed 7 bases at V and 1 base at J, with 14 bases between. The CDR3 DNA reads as TGTGCCAGCATTTCCGACAGGTCGAGCAATCAGCCCCAGCATTTT. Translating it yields CASISDRSSNQPQHF.

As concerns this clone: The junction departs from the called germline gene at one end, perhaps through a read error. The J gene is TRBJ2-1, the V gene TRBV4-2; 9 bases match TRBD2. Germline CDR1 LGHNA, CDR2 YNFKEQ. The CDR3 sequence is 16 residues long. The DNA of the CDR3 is TGTGCCAGCAGCCAAGACCCCCATGGCATAGCGGGAGTGGGGGTCTTC. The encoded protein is CASSQDPHGIAGVGVF.

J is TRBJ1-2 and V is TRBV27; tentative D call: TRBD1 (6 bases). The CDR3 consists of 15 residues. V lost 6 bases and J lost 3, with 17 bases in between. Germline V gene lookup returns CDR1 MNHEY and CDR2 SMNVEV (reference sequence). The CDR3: CASRTSKSGDYGYTF. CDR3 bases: TGTGCCAGCAGAACCTCCAAATCAGGGGACTATGGCTACACCTTC.

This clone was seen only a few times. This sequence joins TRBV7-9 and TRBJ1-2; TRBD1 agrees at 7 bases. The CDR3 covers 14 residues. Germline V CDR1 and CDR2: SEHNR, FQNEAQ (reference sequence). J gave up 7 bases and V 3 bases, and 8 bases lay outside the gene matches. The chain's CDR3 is CASSFRQGERGYTF. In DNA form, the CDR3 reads TGTGCCAGCAGCTTTCGACAGGGAGAGCGTGGCTACACCTTC.

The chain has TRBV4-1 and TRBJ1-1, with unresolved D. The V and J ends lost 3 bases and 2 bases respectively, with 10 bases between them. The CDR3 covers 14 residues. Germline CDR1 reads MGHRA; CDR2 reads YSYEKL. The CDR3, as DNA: TGCGCCAGCAGCCAGACGGACCCCAACACTGAAGCTTTCTTT. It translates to CASSQTDPNTEAFF.